This T cell receptor beta chain was identified in a study of blood T cell repertoires in COVID-19. Study overall: Nucleic acid was either cDNA or gDNA, and it came from T cells, B-cell-depleted T cells, or PBMCs.

Patients at the Seattle site were enrolled during active infection and followed longitudinally. Original data processing: For nucleated cells, counts were estimated from reference gene primer amplification. The protocol was immunoSEQ multiplex PCR, while the TCRdb copy is restricted to in-frame clones and leaves out a portion. V and J calls and clone size follow that table, whereas D and trimming were derived from the DNA. The sample lists more than 150,000 clones; just under 90% were seen once. The sequence came from a woman aged 70 to 79 with COVID-19, enrolled during active disease. Sequencing was carried out using peripheral blood.

The CDR3 nucleotides read TGTGCCAGCACACTCCGGGACAGCTCCTACGAGCAGTACTTC. Translation: CASTLRDSSYEQYF. The chain couples TRBV11-3 to TRBJ2-7; 7 bases fit TRBD1. CDR3 length: 14 amino acids. J was trimmed by 0 bases and V by 7 bases; bases with no gene match: 6. The V gene's germline CDR1 is SGHNT and CDR2 YENEEA.